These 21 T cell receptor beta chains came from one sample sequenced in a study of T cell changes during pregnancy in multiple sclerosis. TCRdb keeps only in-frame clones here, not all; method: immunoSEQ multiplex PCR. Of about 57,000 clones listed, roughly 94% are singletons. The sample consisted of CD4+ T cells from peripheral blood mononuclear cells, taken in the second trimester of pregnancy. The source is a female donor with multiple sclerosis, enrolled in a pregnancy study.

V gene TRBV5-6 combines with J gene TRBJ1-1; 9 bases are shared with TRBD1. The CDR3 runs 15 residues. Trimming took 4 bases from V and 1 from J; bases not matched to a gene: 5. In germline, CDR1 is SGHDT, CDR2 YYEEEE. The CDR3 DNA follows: TGTGCCAGCAGCCCAGGGACAGGGACGAACACTGAAGCTTTCTTT. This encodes CASSPGTGTNTEAFF.

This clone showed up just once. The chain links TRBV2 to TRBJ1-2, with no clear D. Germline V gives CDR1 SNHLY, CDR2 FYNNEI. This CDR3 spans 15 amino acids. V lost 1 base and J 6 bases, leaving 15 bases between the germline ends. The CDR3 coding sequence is TGTGCCAGCAGTGAAGGAGGCGAGGTCTGGAATGGCTACACCTTC. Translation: CASSEGGEVWNGYTF.

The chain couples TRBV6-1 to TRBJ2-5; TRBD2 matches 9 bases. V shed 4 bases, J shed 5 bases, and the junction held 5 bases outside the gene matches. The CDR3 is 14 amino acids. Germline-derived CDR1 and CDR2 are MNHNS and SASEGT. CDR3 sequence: CASSVVSGGETQYF. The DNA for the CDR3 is TGTGCCAGCAGTGTCGTGAGCGGGGGGGAGACCCAGTACTTC.

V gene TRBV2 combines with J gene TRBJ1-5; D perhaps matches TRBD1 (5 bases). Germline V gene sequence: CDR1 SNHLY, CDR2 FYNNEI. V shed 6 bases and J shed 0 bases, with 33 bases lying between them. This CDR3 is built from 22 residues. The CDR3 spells CASRRNRLFRRDEIDSNQPQHF. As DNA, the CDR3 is TGTGCCAGCAGAAGGAATCGTCTTTTTAGGCGGGACGAGATAGATAGCAATCAGCCCCAGCATTTT.

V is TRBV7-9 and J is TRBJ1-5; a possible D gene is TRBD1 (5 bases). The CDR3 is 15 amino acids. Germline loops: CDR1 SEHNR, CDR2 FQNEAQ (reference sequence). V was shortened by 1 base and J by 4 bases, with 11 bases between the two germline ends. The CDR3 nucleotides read TGTGCCAGCAGCTTAGGTGCAGGGCCTAATCAGCCCCAGCATTTT. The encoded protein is CASSLGAGPNQPQHF.

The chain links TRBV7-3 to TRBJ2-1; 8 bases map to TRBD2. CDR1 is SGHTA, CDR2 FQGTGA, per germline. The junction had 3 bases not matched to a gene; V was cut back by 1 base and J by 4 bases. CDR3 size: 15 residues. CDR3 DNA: TGTGCCAGCAGCTTAAATCGCGGGGGGTACAATGAGCAGTTCTTC. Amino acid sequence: CASSLNRGGYNEQFF.

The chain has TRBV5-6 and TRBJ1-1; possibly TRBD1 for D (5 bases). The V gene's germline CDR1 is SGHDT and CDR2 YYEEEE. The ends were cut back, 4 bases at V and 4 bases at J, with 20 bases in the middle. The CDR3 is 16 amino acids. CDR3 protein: CASSPVGGGLITEAFF. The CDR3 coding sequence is TGTGCCAGCAGCCCCGTCGGGGGTGGGCTTATCACTGAAGCTTTCTTT.

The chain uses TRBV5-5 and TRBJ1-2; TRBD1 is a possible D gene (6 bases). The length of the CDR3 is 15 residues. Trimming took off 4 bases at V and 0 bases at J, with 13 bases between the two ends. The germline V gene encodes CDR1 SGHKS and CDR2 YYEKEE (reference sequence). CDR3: CASSPGGPPNYGYTF. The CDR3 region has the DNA TGTGCCAGCAGCCCGGGGGGGCCTCCTAACTATGGCTACACCTTC.

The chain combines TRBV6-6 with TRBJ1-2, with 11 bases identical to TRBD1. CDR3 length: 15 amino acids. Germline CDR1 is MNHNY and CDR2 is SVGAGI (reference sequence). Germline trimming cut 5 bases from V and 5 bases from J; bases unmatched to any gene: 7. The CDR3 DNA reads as TGTGCCAGCAGTGGGACCGGGACAGGGGGATATGGCTACACCTTC. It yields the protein CASSGTGTGGYGYTF.

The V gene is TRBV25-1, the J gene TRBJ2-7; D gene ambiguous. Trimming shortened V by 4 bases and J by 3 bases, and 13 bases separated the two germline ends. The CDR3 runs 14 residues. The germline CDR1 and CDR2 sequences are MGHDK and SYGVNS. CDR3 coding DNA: TGTGCCAGCAGTGGAACTTTTCGGAGCTACGAGCAGTACTTC. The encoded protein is CASSGTFRSYEQYF.

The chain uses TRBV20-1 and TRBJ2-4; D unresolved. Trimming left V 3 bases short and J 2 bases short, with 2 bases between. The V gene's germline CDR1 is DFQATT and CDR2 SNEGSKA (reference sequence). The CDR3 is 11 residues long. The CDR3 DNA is TGCAGTGCTAGTACCAAAAACATTCAGTACTTC. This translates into CSASTKNIQYF.

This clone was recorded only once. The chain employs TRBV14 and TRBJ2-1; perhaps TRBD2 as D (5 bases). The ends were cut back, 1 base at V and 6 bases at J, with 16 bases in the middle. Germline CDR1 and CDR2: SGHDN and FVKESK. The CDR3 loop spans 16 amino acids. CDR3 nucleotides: TGTGCCAGCAGCCAAGGAAGGACTCAAGTCGGCAATGAGCAGTTCTTC. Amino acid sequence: CASSQGRTQVGNEQFF.

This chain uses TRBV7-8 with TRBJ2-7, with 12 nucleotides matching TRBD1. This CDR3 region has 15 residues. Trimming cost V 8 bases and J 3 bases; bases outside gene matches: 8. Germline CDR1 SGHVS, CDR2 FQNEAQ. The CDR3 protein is CASGEGTGGGYEQYF. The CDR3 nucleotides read TGTGCCAGCGGAGAGGGGACAGGGGGCGGCTACGAGCAGTACTTC.

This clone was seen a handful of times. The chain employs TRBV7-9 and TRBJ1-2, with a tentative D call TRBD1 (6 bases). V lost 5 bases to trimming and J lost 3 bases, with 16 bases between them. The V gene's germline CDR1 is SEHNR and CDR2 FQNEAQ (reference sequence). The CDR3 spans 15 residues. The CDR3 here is CASSATGFGDYGYTF. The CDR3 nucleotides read TGTGCCAGCAGCGCAACAGGGTTCGGGGACTATGGCTACACCTTC.

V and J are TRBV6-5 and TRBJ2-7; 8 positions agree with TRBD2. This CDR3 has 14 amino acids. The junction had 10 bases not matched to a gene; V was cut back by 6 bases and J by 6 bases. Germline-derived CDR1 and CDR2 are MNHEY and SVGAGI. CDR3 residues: CASSPSRGGGEQYF. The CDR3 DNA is TGTGCCAGCAGCCCCTCCCGGGGGGGCGGCGAGCAGTACTTC.

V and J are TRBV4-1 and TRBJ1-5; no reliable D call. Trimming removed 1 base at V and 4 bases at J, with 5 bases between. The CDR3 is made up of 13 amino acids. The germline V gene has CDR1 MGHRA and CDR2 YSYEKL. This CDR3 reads CASSQVRNQPQHF. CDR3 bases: TGCGCCAGCAGCCAAGTCAGGAATCAGCCCCAGCATTTT.

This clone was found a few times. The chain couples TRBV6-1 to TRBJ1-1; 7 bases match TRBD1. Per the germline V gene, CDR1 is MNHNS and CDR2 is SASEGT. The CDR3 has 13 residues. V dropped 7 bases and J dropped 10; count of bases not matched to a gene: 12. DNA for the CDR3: TGTGCCAGCACCGTCTCGTTACAGGGGTTAGCTTTCTTT. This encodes CASTVSLQGLAFF.

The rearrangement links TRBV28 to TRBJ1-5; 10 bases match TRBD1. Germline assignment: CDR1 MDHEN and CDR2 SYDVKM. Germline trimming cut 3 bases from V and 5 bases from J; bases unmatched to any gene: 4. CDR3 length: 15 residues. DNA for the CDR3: TGTGCCAGCAGTTTTGGCGACAGGGGGCATCAGCCCCAGCATTTT. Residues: CASSFGDRGHQPQHF.

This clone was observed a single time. The CDR3 protein is CASSLGGVGEQFF. The CDR3 DNA follows: TGCGCCAGCAGCTTGGGCGGGGTGGGTGAGCAGTTCTTC. The V and J genes are TRBV5-1 and TRBJ2-1, with D perhaps TRBD2 (6 bases). The CDR3 is 13 amino acids. The V end was cut by 0 bases, the J end by 9 bases, with 10 bases between. Per germline, CDR1 SGHRS and CDR2 YFSETQ.

Here the CDR3 DNA reads TGTGCCAGCACCGCGGACAGGACCCGTGAAAAACTGTTTTTT. Its protein is CASTADRTREKLFF. This chain uses TRBV6-6 with TRBJ1-4; 7 positions match TRBD1. CDR3 length: 14 residues. J gave up 7 bases and V 7 bases, and 9 bases lay outside the gene matches. Germline CDR1 and CDR2: MNHNY and SVGAGI (reference sequence).

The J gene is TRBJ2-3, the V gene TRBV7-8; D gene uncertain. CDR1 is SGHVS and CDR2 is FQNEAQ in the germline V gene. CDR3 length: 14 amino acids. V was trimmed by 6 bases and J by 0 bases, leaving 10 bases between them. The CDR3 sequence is CASSPASSTDTQYF. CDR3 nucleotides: TGTGCCAGCAGTCCTGCTAGTAGCACAGATACGCAGTATTTT.